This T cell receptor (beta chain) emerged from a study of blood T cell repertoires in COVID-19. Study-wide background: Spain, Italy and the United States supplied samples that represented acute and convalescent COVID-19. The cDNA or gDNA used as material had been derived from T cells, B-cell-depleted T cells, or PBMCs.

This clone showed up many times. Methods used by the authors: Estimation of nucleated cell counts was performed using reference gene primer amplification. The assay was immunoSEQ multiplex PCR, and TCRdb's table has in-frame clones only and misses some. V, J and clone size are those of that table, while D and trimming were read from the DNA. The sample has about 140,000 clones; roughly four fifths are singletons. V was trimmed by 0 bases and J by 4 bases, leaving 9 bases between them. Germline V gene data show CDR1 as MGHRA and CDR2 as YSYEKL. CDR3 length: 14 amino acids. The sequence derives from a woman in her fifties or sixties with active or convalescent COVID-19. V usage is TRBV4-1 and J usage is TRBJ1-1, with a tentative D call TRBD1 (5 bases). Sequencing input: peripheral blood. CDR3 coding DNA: TGCGCCAGCAGCCAAGAGGGGCGGGGCACTGAAGCTTTCTTT. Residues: CASSQEGRGTEAFF.